One and the same sample provided the 28 T cell receptor beta chains below, sequenced in a study of T-cell reconstitution after alpha-beta-depleted transplantation in children. Library preparation (for TCRbeta) was performed with unique molecular identifiers. TCRdb re-derived calls from the PCR reads in MiXCR, one entry per CDR3 protein. This table has 500,000 or so distinct CDR3 sequences, about 10% appearing once. The specimen was PBMCs, mostly from graft donor cells, collected 180 days after TCRalphabeta/CD19-depleted stem cell transplant. The origin of the receptors is a female patient aged 2-15 years who had a stem cell transplant for aplastic anemia, so the T cells may come from the graft donor.

This clonotype was seen a few times. The chain recombines TRBV7-6 with TRBJ2-1; 11 nucleotides agree with TRBD1. J lost 4 bases, V lost 4 bases, and 6 bases had no gene match. Germline assignment: CDR1 SGHVS and CDR2 FNYEAQ. The CDR3 sequence is 16 residues long. The CDR3 loop reads CASSSTGTGGYNEQFF. The CDR3 coding sequence is TGTGCCAGCAGCTCGACCGGGACAGGGGGGTACAATGAGCAGTTCTTC.

V is TRBV4-3 and J is TRBJ1-2; unclear D gene. Germline CDR1 and CDR2: LGHNA and YSLEER. V dropped 0 bases and J dropped 9 bases, with 11 bases sitting between them. The CDR3 is 13 residues long. The CDR3 region is CASSQDSGRSYTF. CDR3 bases: TGCGCCAGCAGCCAAGACTCGGGGAGGAGCTACACCTTC.

This clonotype was counted between two and nine times. The chain has TRBV7-8 and TRBJ2-3; 14 bases agree with TRBD2. After removal of 5 bases from V and 2 bases from J, the junction contained 6 bases not matched to a gene. Germline lookup yields CDR1 SGHVS and CDR2 FQNEAQ. The CDR3 runs 17 residues. The CDR3 region has the DNA TGTGCCAGCAGCCTCGGGACTAGCGGGAGTTACACAGATACGCAGTATTTT. As protein: CASSLGTSGSYTDTQYF.

The chain has TRBV9 and TRBJ2-3; D remains unclear. The CDR3 extends over 15 amino acids. CDR1 is SGDLS, CDR2 YYNGEE, per germline. V lost 0 bases to trimming and J lost 5 bases, with 13 bases between them. CDR3 in DNA: TGTGCCAGCAGCGTAGCAAGGCTTCATGGAGATACGCAGTATTTT. Translated: CASSVARLHGDTQYF.

The rearrangement links TRBV29-1 to TRBJ2-7; TRBD2 aligns across 14 bases. Germline CDR1 is SQVTM and CDR2 is ANQGSEA. The V segment lost 3 bases and the J segment 6 bases; nucleotides outside the gene matches: 13. The CDR3 totals 17 residues. The DNA of the CDR3 is TGCAGCGTTGAGAGAGCCCTCACGGGACTAGCGGGAGTCGAGCAGTACTTC. Encoded protein: CSVERALTGLAGVEQYF.

This chain joins TRBV6-5 and TRBJ1-1; D call uncertain. Trimming shortened V by 5 bases and J by 7 bases, and 11 bases separated the two germline ends. The length of the CDR3 is 12 residues. The germline V gene has CDR1 MNHEY and CDR2 SVGAGI. The CDR3 DNA reads TGTGCCAGCAGTCCAAGGACGGGTGAAGCTTTCTTT. The encoded protein is CASSPRTGEAFF.

There are many counts of this clonotype. V usage is TRBV5-1 and J usage is TRBJ2-1, with D uncertain. The CDR3 has 12 amino acids. Germline assignment: CDR1 SGHRS and CDR2 YFSETQ. V was pared by 3 bases and J by 7 bases, with 8 bases between. The CDR3 protein is CASSWSFNEQFF. As DNA, the CDR3 is TGCGCCAGCAGCTGGAGTTTTAATGAGCAGTTCTTC.

Note on this clonotype: Just one base apart from a much larger clone, this may be a read error. The chain combines TRBV20-1 with TRBJ2-7, with 11 nucleotides matching TRBD2. Germline CDR1 reads DFQATT; CDR2 reads SNEGSKA (reference sequence). The CDR3 has 15 residues. The J segment lost 5 bases and the V segment lost 5 bases, leaving 11 bases of the junction unmatched. CDR3 sequence reads: CSAQLAGAPYHEQYV. The CDR3 bases are TGCAGTGCTCAACTAGCGGGAGCGCCGTACCACGAGCAGTACGTC.

The chain employs TRBV7-3 and TRBJ1-1; D ambiguous. V was trimmed by 2 bases and J by 7 bases, leaving 11 bases between them. CDR1 is SGHTA, CDR2 FQGTGA, per germline. This CDR3 is 13 amino acids long. The CDR3 region is CASSLGQRNEAFF. The CDR3 nucleotides read TGTGCCAGCAGCTTAGGGCAGCGGAATGAAGCTTTCTTT.

This clonotype was observed a handful of times. The chain has TRBV29-1 and TRBJ1-1; TRBD1 matches at 9 bases. The germline V gene has CDR1 SQVTM and CDR2 ANQGSEA. The CDR3 runs to 13 residues. The trim removed 7 bases at V and 3 bases at J, leaving 6 bases unmatched. The CDR3, as DNA: TGCAGCGAGGTACAGGGGGCTGACACTGAAGCTTTCTTT. Translation: CSEVQGADTEAFF. The full variable domain, with the rest looked up from reference TRBV29-1 and TRBJ1-1, is SAVISQKPSRDICQRGTSLTIQCQVDSQVTMMFWYRQQPGQSLTLIATANQGSEATYESGFVIDKFPISRPNLTFSTLTVSNMSPEDSSIYLCSEVQGADTEAFFGQGTRLTVV.

The chain joins TRBV15 to TRBJ2-1; D tentatively fits TRBD1 or TRBD2 (6 bases each). Trimming shortened V by 0 bases and J by 4 bases, and 16 bases separated the two germline ends. Per germline, CDR1 LNHNV and CDR2 YYDKDF (reference sequence). The length of the CDR3 is 17 residues. For the CDR3, the DNA is TGTGCCACCAGCAGAGACCACTCGGGGGCGGGTTACAATGAGCAGTTCTTC. It translates to CATSRDHSGAGYNEQFF.

This clonotype was observed a handful of times. The chain combines TRBV7-9 with TRBJ1-4, with TRBD1 matching 7 bases. V trimming: 3 bases; J trimming: 4 bases; junction bases outside the gene matches: 2. The V gene's germline CDR1 is SEHNR and CDR2 FQNEAQ (reference sequence). The CDR3 is 14 residues long. The CDR3, as DNA: TGTGCCAGCAGCTTGGGACAGAATAATGAAAAACTGTTTTTT. Protein: CASSLGQNNEKLFF.

This clonotype has a count of ten or more. This rearrangement joins TRBV28 to TRBJ1-2; D remains unclear. The germline CDR1 and CDR2 sequences are MDHEN and SYDVKM. V lost 2 bases, J lost 4 bases, and 8 bases lay in between. The CDR3 spans 13 residues. The CDR3 loop reads CASSLTEIYGYTF. CDR3 DNA: TGTGCCAGCAGTTTAACGGAGATCTATGGCTACACCTTC.

The chain is built from TRBV4-2 and TRBJ1-1; possible D gene TRBD1, 5 bases. The germline V gene encodes CDR1 LGHNA and CDR2 YNFKEQ. V was shortened by 0 bases and J by 1 base, with 9 bases between the two germline ends. This CDR3 comprises 15 residues. The CDR3 loop reads CASSQDPGGNTEAFF. CDR3 DNA: TGTGCCAGCAGCCAAGATCCGGGGGGGAACACTGAAGCTTTCTTT.

V usage is TRBV28 and J usage is TRBJ2-3, with 9 nucleotides matching TRBD1. With 6 bases clipped from V and 3 bases from J, the junction kept 10 bases outside the gene matches. The CDR3 loop spans 16 amino acids. The germline CDR1 and CDR2 sequences are MDHEN and SYDVKM. In DNA, the CDR3 is TGTGCCAGCAGGGCCCACAGGGGGCGCATAACAGATACGCAGTATTTT. Its translation is CASRAHRGRITDTQYF.

Comment on this clonotype: One junction end does not reproduce the germline sequence, and a read error may be involved. In nucleotides, the CDR3 is TGTGTCAGCTCACCACAGTTACAGGGTAGTAGGAACACTGAAGCTTTCTTT. This codes for CVSSPQLQGSRNTEAFF. V is TRBV18 and J is TRBJ1-1, with D possibly being TRBD1 (6 bases). The CDR3 has 17 amino acids. Germline V gene sequence: CDR1 KGHSH, CDR2 LQKENI.

This clonotype was seen many times. This chain links TRBV5-1 with TRBJ2-7; a possible D gene is TRBD2 (6 bases). Deletions cut 0 bases from V and 5 bases from J, with 15 bases between. This CDR3 spans 15 amino acids. Germline CDR1 and CDR2: SGHRS and YFSETQ. In DNA, the CDR3 is TGCGCCAGCAGCTTGGCAGCGGGTAATTTCCACGAGCAGTACGTC. It specifies CASSLAAGNFHEQYV.

This chain uses TRBV28 with TRBJ2-1; 7 bases fit TRBD1. The ends lost 7 bases at V and 4 bases at J; junction bases unmatched: 10. This CDR3 comprises 15 residues. Per germline, CDR1 MDHEN and CDR2 SYDVKM. Here the CDR3 reads CASTPRDRIYNEQFF. DNA of the CDR3: TGTGCCAGCACCCCGAGGGACAGAATATACAATGAGCAGTTCTTC.

A few counts support this clonotype. The J gene is TRBJ2-5, the V gene TRBV7-9; a possible D gene is TRBD1 (5 bases). Germline assignment: CDR1 SEHNR and CDR2 FQNEAQ (reference sequence). This CDR3 contains 15 residues. Trimming took 3 bases from V and 2 from J, leaving 13 bases between them. As DNA, the CDR3 is TGTGCCAGCAGCTTCCCGACAGCCCTACAAGAGACCCAGTACTTC. It yields the protein CASSFPTALQETQYF. The full variable domain, its missing parts supplied by reference TRBV7-9 and TRBJ2-5, is DTGVSQNPRHKITKRGQNVTFRCDPISEHNRLYWYRQTLGQGPEFLTYFQNEAQLEKSRLLSDRFSAERPKGSFSTLEIQRTEQGDSAMYLCASSFPTALQETQYFGPGTRLLVL.

The chain employs TRBV20-1 and TRBJ1-1, with TRBD1 identical over 9 bases. This CDR3 contains 13 residues. Losses at the gene ends were 3 bases for V and 11 bases for J; bases not matched to a gene: 10. Per germline, CDR1 DFQATT and CDR2 SNEGSKA (reference sequence). The CDR3 reads CSASNRGRVRAFF. The DNA of the CDR3 is TGCAGTGCTAGTAACAGGGGGCGAGTGAGGGCTTTCTTT.

With regard to this clonotype: Relative to the germline gene, one junction end is altered; a read error may explain this. This sequence joins TRBV11-2 and TRBJ1-4, with D tentatively TRBD1 (5 bases). The length of the CDR3 is 17 residues. Germline CDR1 and CDR2: SGHAT and FQNNGV. Here the CDR3 DNA reads TGTGCCACCAGCTTATCTCCAGGGCCCCTTGGGGTCGAAAAACTGTTTTTT. As protein: CATSLSPGPLGVEKLFF.

This clonotype was observed a handful of times. CDR3 in DNA: TGTGCCAGCAGTTCCCTACGGGGGCCTAGCAATCAGCCCCAGCATTTT. Its translation: CASSSLRGPSNQPQHF. The chain carries TRBV21-1 and TRBJ1-5; the table's TRBD1 call for D was not verified on the DNA. TRBV21-1 is deemed a pseudogene. The CDR3 is 16 amino acids.

Turning to this clonotype: This sequence may be a read error, since a much larger clone differs from it by one base. For the CDR3, the DNA is TGTGCCATCAGCTTAGTTTGGAGGGCCCGATACAATGAGCAGTTCTTC. Protein: CAISLVWRARYNEQFF. The chain employs TRBV11-2 and TRBJ2-1, with TRBD2 as a possible D gene (6 bases). The CDR3 sequence is 16 residues long. Germline loops: CDR1 SGHAT, CDR2 FQNNGV.

This clonotype has only a few counts. This chain uses TRBV28 with TRBJ2-3, with 10 bases that match TRBD2. Per germline, CDR1 MDHEN and CDR2 SYDVKM. V lost 6 bases and J lost 3; bases outside the gene matches: 3. The CDR3 runs to 14 residues. CDR3 region: CASSGTSVTDTQYF. In DNA form, the CDR3 reads TGTGCCAGCAGCGGGACTAGCGTGACAGATACGCAGTATTTT.

This clonotype was recorded a few times. The gene calls are TRBV7-9 and TRBJ2-1; tentative D call: TRBD2 (6 bases). The germline CDR1 and CDR2 sequences are SEHNR and FQNEAQ (reference sequence). The CDR3 totals 13 residues. Trimming took 5 bases from V and 8 from J, leaving 13 bases between them. The DNA for the CDR3 is TGTGCCAGCAGCCGCGGGGATCAGGATGAGCAGTTCTTC. Protein: CASSRGDQDEQFF.

This clonotype was seen a few times. The chain carries TRBV7-8 and TRBJ2-6; D is undetermined. Germline assignment: CDR1 SGHVS and CDR2 FQNEAQ. Trimming took 1 base from V and 0 from J, leaving 10 bases between them. The CDR3 spans 17 residues. CDR3 coding DNA: TGTGCCAGCAGCTTAGTAGGACCCCGCTCTGGGGCCAACGTCCTGACTTTC. Its protein is CASSLVGPRSGANVLTF.

The chain recombines TRBV15 with TRBJ2-3; D uncertain. This CDR3 has 15 amino acids. Per germline, CDR1 LNHNV and CDR2 YYDKDF (reference sequence). Trimming took off 3 bases at V and 3 bases at J, with 13 bases between the two ends. The CDR3 region is CATSSTGLWTDTQYF. CDR3 nucleotide sequence: TGTGCCACCAGCAGCACGGGTTTATGGACAGATACGCAGTATTTT.

CDR3 sequence reads: CASSQDKNGNYEQYV. For the CDR3, the DNA is TGCGCCAGCAGCCAAGATAAGAACGGGAACTACGAGCAGTACGTC. The rearrangement links TRBV4-1 to TRBJ2-7; possibly TRBD2 for D (5 bases). The CDR3 contains 15 residues. Germline V gene sequence: CDR1 MGHRA, CDR2 YSYEKL. V shed 0 bases and J shed 3 bases, with 12 bases lying between them.